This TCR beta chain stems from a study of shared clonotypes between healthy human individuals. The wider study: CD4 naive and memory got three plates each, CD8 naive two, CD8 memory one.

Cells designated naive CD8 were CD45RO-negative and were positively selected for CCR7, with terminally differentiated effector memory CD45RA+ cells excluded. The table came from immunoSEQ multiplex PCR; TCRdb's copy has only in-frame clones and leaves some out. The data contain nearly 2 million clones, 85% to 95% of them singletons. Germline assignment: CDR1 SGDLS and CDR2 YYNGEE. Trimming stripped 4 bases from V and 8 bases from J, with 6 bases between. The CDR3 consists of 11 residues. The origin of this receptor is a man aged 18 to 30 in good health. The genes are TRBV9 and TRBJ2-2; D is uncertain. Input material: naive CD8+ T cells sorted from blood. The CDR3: CASSSDGELFF. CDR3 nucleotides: TGTGCCAGCAGCTCCGATGGGGAGCTGTTTTTT.